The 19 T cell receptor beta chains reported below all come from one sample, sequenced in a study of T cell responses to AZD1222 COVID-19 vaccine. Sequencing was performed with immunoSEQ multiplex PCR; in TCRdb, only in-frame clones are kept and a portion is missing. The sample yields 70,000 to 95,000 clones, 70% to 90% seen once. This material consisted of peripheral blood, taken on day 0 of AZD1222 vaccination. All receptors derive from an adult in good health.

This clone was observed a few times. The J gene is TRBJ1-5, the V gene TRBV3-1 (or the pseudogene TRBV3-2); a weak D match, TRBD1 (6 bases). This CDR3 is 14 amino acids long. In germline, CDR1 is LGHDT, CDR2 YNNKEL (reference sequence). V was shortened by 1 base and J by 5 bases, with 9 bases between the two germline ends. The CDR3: CASSQGTAYQPQHF. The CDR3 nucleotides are TGTGCCAGCAGCCAAGGGACAGCATATCAGCCCCAGCATTTT.

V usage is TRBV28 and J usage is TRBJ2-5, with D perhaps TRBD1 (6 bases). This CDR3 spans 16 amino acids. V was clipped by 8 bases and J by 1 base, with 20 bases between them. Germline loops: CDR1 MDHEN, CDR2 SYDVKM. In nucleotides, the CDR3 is TGTGCCAGCCTTACTCATCCGGGACAAACCCAAGAGACCCAGTACTTC. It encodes CASLTHPGQTQETQYF.

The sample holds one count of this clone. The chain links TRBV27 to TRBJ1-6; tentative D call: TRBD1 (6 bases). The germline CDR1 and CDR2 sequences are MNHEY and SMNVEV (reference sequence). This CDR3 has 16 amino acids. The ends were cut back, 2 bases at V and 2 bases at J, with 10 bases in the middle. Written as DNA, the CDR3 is TGTGCCAGCAGTTTAATAGGGGGGACCTATAATTCACCCCTCCACTTT. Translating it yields CASSLIGGTYNSPLHF.

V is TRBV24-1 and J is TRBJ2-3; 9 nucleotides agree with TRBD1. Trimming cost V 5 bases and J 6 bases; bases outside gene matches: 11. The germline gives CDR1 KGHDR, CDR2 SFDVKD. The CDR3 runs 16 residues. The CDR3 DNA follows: TGTGCCACCAGTGCTCGGACAGGGGCCACTTGGGATACGCAGTATTTT. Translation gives CATSARTGATWDTQYF.

The CDR3 loop is CASSQDPGQGAGQPQHF. The CDR3 DNA sequence: TGTGCCAGCAGCCAAGATCCGGGACAGGGGGCAGGTCAGCCCCAGCATTTT. V usage is TRBV4-2 and J usage is TRBJ1-5; 12 nucleotides align to TRBD1. This CDR3 region has 17 residues. V lost 0 bases, J lost 6 bases, and 6 bases stayed unmatched. Germline values: CDR1 LGHNA, CDR2 YNFKEQ.

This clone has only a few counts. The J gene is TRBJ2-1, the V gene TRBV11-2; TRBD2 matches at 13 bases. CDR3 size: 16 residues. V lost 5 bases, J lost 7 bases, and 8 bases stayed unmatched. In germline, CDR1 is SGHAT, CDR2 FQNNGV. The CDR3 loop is CASSPSGLAGTNEQFF. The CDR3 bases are TGTGCCAGCAGCCCGTCGGGACTAGCGGGGACAAATGAGCAGTTCTTC.

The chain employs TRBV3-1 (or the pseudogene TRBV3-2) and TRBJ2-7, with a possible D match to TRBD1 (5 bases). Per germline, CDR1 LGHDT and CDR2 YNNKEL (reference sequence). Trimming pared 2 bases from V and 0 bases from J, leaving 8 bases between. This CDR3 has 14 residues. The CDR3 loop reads CASSQSRGSYEQYF. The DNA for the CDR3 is TGTGCCAGCAGCCAATCTAGGGGCTCCTACGAGCAGTACTTC.

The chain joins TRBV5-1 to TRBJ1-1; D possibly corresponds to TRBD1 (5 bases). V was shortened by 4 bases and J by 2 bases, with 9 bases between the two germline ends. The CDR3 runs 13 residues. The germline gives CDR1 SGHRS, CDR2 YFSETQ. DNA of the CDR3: TGCGCCAGCAGCCCGCAGGGAAACACTGAAGCTTTCTTT. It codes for CASSPQGNTEAFF. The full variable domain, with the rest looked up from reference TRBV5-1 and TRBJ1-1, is KAGVTQTPRYLIKTRGQQVTLSCSPISGHRSVSWYQQTPGQGLQFLFEYFSETQRNKGNFPGRFSGRQFSNSRSEMNVSTLELGDSALYLCASSPQGNTEAFFGQGTRLTVV.

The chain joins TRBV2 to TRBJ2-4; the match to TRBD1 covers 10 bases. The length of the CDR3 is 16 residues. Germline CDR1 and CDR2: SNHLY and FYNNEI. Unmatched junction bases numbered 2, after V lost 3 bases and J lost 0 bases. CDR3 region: CASSERDRGAKNIQYF. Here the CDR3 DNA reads TGTGCCAGCAGTGAGAGGGACAGGGGAGCCAAAAACATTCAGTACTTC.

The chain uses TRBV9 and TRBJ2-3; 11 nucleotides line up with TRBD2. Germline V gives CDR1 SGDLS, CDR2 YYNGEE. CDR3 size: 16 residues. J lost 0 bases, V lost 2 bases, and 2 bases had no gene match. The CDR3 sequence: CASSVIAGGSTDTQYF. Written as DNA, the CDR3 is TGTGCCAGCAGCGTCATAGCGGGGGGGAGCACAGATACGCAGTATTTT.

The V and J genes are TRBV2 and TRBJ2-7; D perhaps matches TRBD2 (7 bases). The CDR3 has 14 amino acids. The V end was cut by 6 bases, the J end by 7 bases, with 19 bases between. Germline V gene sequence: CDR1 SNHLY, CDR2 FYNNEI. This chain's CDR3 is CASRFGGSAGEQYF. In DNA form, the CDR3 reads TGTGCCAGCAGATTTGGGGGCTCAGCGGGGGAGCAGTACTTC.

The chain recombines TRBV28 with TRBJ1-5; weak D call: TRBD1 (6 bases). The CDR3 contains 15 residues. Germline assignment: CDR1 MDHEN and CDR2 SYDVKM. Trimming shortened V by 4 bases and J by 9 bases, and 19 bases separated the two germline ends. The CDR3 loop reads CASSSNRALGRPQHF. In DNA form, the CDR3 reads TGTGCCAGCAGTTCGAACAGGGCCCTCGGGAGGCCCCAGCATTTT.

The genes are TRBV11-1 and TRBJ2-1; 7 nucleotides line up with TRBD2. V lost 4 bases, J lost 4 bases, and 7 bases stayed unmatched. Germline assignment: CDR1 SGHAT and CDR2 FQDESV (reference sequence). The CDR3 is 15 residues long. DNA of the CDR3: TGTGCCAGCAGCTGGGGGGGGACTCGTTACAATGAGCAGTTCTTC. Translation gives CASSWGGTRYNEQFF. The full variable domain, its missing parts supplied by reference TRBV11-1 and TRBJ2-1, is EAEVAQSPRYKITEKSQAVAFWCDPISGHATLYWYRQILGQGPELLVQFQDESVVDDSQLPKDRFSAERLKGVDSTLKIQPAELGDSAMYLCASSWGGTRYNEQFFGPGTRLTVL.

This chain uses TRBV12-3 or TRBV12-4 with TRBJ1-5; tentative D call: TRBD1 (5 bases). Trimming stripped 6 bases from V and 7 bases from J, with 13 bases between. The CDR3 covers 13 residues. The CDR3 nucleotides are TGTGCCAGCAGCGGGACCGCTTGGCAGCCCCAGCATTTT. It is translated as CASSGTAWQPQHF.

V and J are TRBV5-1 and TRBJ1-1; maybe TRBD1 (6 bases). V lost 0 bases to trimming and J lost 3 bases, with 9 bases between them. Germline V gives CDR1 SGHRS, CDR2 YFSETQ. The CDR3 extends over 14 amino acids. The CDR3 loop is CASSLGAGDTEAFF. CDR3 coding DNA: TGCGCCAGCAGCTTGGGGGCAGGGGACACTGAAGCTTTCTTT.

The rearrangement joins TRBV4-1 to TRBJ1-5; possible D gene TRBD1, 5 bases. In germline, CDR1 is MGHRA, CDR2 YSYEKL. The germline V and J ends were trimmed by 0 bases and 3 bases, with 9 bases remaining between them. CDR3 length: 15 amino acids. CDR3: CASSQEGGVNQPQHF. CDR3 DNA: TGCGCCAGCAGCCAAGAGGGAGGGGTCAATCAGCCCCAGCATTTT.

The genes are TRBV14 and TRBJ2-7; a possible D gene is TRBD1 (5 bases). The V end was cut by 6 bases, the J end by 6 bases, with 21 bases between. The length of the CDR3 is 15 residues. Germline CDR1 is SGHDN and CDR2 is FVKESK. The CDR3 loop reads CASSLTAGAGLEQYF. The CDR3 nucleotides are TGTGCCAGCAGTCTCACAGCAGGAGCAGGGCTCGAGCAGTACTTC.

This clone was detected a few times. The CDR3 region is CASSLGQTSGANVLTF. CDR3 nucleotides: TGTGCCAGCAGCCTAGGACAGACCTCTGGGGCCAACGTCCTGACTTTC. The V call is TRBV2, the J call TRBJ2-6; perhaps TRBD1 as D (6 bases). The CDR3 covers 16 residues. Germline CDR1 reads SNHLY; CDR2 reads FYNNEI. V lost 6 bases and J 0 bases, leaving 12 bases between the germline ends.

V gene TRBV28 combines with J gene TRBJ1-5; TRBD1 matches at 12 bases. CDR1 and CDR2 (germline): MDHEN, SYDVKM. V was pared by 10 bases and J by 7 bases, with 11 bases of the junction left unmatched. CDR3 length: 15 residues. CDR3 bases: TGTGCCATCCGGGACAGGGGGCGGGCAGGGCAGCCCCAGCATTTT. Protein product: CAIRDRGRAGQPQHF.